This T cell receptor beta chain was captured in a study of blood T cell repertoires in COVID-19 (dated by TCRdb to 2018 to 2021). Study-level background: Collaborator samples came from the United States, Italy and Spain and covered acute and convalescent phases of COVID-19. The repertoires were released in a freely available public database intended as a resource for research on the immune response to SARS-CoV-2. Nearly every sample came with metadata listing a de-identified subject ID, COVID-19 status, age in years and sex. The dataset comprised deeply sampled blood TCRbeta repertoires from subjects exposed to, actively infected with, or recovered from COVID-19. Where available, HLA class I and class II types were taken from metadata supplied by the sample provider and were not determined by assay-based typing. Samples were obtained from the ongoing ImmuneRACE study (first 160 participants) and from over 1,000 subjects provided by 6 global collaborators. The material from the prospective study consisted of cDNA or gDNA derived from T cells, B-cell-depleted T cells, or PBMCs. Broad study findings and their caveats: Clinical and demographic metadata were provided uncurated, with the amount varying by source and participant.

TCRbeta CDR3 regions were amplified from genomic DNA using the immunoSEQ Assay, a bias-controlled multiplex PCR. On the authors' methods: The number of nucleated cells in each sample was estimated by amplification of reference gene primers within the assay. To quantify the absolute abundance of each unique TCRbeta CDR3 rearrangement, sequence reads were collapsed and filtered. For each sample, productive Simpson clonality was calculated as the square root of Simpson's diversity index across productive rearrangements. TCRdb re-hosts the immuneACCESS table, in-frame sequences only. Its copies lack some clones; in the studies checked, an unresolved V gene accounts for under half of them, and the cause for the rest is not known. The D gene and trimming were derived from the DNA, and the V and J assignments and clone size from that table. The sample table lists 200,000 to 300,000 clones, more than 75% of them with a count of one. The ten largest account for 0.99% of the sample.

A second Seattle source provided samples from volunteer blood donors who had recovered from COVID-19. Collaborating institutions collected whole blood in K2EDTA tubes following their own protocols. For TCRbeta analysis, collaborators shipped samples in one of three forms: frozen whole blood, isolated PBMCs, or DNA extracted from either of those sample types. The cysteine opens and the phenylalanine closes a CDR3 of 16 amino acids. The kept DNA is CDR3 alone, 48 bases in frame from the first base. Trimming costs V 4 bases and J 2 bases, and their ends lie 14 bases apart. Reading the germline V gene gives CDR1 KGHDR and CDR2 SFDVKD. Concerning this clone itself: The specificity of this receptor is unknown. Nothing much larger sits one base from this clone, and base qualities are not available.

Sequenced material: peripheral blood. The receptor was derived from a woman between 40 and 50 years old who had recovered from COVID-19. This receptor chain uses TRBV24-1 and TRBJ2-1; the D gene is possibly TRBD2, with 6 bases matching. The DNA sequence follows: TGTGCCACCAGTGACCCTGGGGGGAGCCCCTACAATGAGCAGTTCTTC. It specifies CATSDPGGSPYNEQFF.